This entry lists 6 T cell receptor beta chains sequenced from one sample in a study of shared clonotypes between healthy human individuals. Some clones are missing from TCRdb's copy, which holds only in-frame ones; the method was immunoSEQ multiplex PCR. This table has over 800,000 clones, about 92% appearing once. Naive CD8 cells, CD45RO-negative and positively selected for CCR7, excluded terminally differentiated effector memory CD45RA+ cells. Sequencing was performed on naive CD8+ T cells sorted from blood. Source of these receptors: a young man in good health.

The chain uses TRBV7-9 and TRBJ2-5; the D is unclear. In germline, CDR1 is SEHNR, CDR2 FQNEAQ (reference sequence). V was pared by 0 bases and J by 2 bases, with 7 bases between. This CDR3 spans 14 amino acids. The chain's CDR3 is CASSLAHTQETQYF. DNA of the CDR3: TGTGCCAGCAGCTTAGCTCACACTCAAGAGACCCAGTACTTC.

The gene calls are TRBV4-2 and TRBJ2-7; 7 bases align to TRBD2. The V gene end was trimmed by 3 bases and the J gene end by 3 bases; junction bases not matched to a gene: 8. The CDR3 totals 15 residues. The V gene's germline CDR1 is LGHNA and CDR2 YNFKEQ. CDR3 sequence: CASSHLTSASYEQYF. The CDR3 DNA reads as TGTGCCAGCAGCCACCTAACTAGCGCCAGCTACGAGCAGTACTTC.

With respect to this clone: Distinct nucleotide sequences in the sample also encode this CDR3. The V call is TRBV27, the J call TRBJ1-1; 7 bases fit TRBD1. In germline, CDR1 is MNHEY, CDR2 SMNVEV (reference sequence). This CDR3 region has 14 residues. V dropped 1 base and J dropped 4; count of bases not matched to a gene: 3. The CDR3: CASSLFRGGTEAFF. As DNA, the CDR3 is TGTGCCAGCAGTTTATTCAGGGGGGGCACTGAAGCTTTCTTT.

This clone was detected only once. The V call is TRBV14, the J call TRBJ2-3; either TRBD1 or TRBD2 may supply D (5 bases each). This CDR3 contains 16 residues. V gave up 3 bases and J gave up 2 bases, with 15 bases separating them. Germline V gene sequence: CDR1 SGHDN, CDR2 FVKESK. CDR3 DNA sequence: TGTGCCAGCAGCCAGGGCCCGGGACGAATCACAGATACGCAGTATTTT. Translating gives CASSQGPGRITDTQYF.

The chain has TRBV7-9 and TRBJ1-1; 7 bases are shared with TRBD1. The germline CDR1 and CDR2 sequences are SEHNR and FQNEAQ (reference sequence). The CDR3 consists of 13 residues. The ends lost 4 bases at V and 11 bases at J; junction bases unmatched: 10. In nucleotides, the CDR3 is TGTGCCAGCAGCTCCTCTCCCCAGGGGGGTGCTTTCTTT. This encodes CASSSSPQGGAFF.

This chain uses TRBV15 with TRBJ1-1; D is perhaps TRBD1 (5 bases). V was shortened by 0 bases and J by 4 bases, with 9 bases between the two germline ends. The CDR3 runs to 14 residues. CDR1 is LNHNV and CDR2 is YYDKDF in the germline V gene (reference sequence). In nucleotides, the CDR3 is TGTGCCACCAGCAGAGACAGGGCTAGCACTGAAGCTTTCTTT. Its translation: CATSRDRASTEAFF.